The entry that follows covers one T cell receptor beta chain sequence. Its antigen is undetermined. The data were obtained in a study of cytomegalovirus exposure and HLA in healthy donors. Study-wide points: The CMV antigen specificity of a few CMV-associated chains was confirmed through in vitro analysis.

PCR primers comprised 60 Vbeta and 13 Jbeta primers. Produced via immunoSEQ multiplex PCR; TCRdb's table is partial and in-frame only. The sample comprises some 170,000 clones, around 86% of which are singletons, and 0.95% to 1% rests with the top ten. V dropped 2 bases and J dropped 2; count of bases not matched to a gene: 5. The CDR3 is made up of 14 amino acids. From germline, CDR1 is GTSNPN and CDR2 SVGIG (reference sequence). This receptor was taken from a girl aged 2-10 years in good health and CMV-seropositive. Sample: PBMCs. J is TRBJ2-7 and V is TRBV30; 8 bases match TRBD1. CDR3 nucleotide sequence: TGTGCCTGGAGTCTAACAGGGGGACCCTACGAGCAGTACTTC. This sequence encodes CAWSLTGGPYEQYF.